The entry below describes one T cell receptor beta chain. This clone occurred a few times. Its specific antigen is unknown. No qualities accompany the bases; no much larger clone lies one base away. The library was produced with the immunoSEQ multiplex PCR assay. Regarding the original processing steps: A statistical classification framework was developed to diagnose cytomegalovirus status using the catalog of TCR beta chain sequences. As stored in TCRdb, this immuneACCESS dataset retains in-frame rearrangements with V and J assigned. A fraction of the clones does not appear; measured against another copy, unresolved V genes explain less than half of the discrepancy, and the remainder lacks a known reason. That table gives V, J and clone size, and the DNA gave D and trimming. Here the sample has about 220,000 clones; 75% to 90% occur a single time. The top ten hold about 14% of the sample. The sample is drawn from a study of cytomegalovirus exposure and HLA in healthy donors (dated by TCRdb to 2016 to 2017). As for the study more broadly: The 670 or so repertoires of the first cohort and the 95 to 150 validation repertoires were produced on the same platform, according to a later analysis. The study aimed to test whether cataloging public T cell receptors could reveal signatures of past pathogen exposure. A separate validation cohort of 100 to 150 different subjects was used in addition to the approximately 670-subject first cohort. To predict cytomegalovirus infection status, the study combined high-throughput TCR immunosequencing, statistical association of individual TCRs with disease status, and machine learning. The paper's findings and limits, for the study overall: Most TCR sequences were seen in very few donors, while some public TCRs were found in many individuals. According to the authors, the approach could potentially be generalized to other disease states and immunological phenotypes. The classifier was reported to diagnose cytomegalovirus status with high specificity and sensitivity in both the original and validation cohorts. Of the cluster scores, approximately 94% were above 0 in a later analysis, which found that TCRs clustered in the first cohort also tended to co-occur in the 95 to 150 validation repertoires. In vitro tests confirmed that a few of the cytomegalovirus-associated TCR beta chains recognize cytomegalovirus antigens. The study gave a list of around 170 TCR beta chains associated with cytomegalovirus. A later analysis lacked HLA typing for the validation cohort, so it scored co-occurrence in that cohort across all 120 repertoires.

The CDR3 has 15 amino acids, counting the end cysteine and phenylalanine. The sequence is cut down to CDR3 DNA, 45 bases in frame from base 1. V is reduced by 4 bases and J by 4 bases, leaving a spacing of 14 bases between them. CDR1 and CDR2 (SGHDT, YYEEEE) derive from the germline V gene. The donors belonged to the validation cohort of around 130 subjects, which was separate from the approximately 700-subject first cohort. The sample taken for sequencing was PBMCs. The origin of this receptor is a woman aged 30 to 39 in good health and CMV-seropositive. The chain employs TRBV5-6 and TRBJ1-4; the D segment could be TRBD1, given 5 matching bases. The DNA sequence is TGTGCCAGCAGCCCGCAGGGTCCGTATAATGAAAAACTGTTTTTT. Protein translation: CASSPQGPYNEKLFF.